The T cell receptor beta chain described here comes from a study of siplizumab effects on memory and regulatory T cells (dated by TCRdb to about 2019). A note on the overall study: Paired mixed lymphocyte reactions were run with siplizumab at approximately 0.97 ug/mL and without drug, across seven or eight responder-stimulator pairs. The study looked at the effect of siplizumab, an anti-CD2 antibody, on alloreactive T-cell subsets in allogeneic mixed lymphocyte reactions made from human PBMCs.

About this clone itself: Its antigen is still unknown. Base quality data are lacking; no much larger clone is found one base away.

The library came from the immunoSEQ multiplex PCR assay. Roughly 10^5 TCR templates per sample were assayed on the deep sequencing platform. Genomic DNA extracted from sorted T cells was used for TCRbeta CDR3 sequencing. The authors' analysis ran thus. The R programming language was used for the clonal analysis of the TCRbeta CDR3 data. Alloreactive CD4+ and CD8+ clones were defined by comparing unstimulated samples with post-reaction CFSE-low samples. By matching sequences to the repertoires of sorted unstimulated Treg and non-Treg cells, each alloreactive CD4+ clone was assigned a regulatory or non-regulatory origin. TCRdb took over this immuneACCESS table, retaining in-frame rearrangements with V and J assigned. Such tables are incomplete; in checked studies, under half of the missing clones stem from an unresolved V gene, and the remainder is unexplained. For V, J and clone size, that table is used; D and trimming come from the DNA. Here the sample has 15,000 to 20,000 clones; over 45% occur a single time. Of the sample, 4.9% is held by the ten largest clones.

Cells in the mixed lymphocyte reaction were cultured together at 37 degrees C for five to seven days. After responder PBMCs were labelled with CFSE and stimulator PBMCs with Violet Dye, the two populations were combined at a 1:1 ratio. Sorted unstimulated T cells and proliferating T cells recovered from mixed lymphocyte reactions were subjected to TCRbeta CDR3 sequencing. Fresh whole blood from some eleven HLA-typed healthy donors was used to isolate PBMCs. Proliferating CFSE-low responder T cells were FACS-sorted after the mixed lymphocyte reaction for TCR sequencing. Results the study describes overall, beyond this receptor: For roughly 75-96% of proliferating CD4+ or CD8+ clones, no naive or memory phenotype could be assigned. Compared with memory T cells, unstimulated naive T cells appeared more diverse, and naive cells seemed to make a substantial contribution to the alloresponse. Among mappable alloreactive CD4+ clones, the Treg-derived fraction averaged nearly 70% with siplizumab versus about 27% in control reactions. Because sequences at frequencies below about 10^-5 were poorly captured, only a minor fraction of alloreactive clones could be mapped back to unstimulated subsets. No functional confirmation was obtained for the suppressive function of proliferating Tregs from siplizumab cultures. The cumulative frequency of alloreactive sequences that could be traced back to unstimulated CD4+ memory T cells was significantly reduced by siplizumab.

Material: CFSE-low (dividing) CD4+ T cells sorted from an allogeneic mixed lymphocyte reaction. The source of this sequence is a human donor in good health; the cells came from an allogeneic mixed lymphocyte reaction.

The DNA sequence is given as TGTGCCAGCAGTTTAATCCGAGCGGGGGAGGACACCGGGGAGCTGTTTTTT. Its protein is CASSLIRAGEDTGELFF. The chain employs TRBV28 and TRBJ2-2, and 8 junctional nucleotides match TRBD2. CDR1 and CDR2 are drawn from the germline V gene: MDHEN, SYDVKM. The CDR3 runs 17 amino acids, cysteine and phenylalanine included. The only DNA kept is the CDR3, 51 bases in frame from the first base. Here V drops 2 bases and J drops 3 bases, and the junction holds 8 bases not matched to any gene.